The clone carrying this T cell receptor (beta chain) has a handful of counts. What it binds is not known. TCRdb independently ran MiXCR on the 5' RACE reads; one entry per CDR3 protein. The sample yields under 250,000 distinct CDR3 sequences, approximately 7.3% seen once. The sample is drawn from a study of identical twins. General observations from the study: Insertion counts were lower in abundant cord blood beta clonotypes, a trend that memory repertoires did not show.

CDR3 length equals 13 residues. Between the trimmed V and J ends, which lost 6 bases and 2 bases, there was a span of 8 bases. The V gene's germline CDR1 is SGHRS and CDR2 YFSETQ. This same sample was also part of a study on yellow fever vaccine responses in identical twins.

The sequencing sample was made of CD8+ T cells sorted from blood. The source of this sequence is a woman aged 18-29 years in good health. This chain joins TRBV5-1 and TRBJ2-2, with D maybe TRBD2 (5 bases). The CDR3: CASIAGNTGELFF. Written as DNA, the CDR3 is TGCGCCAGCATCGCGGGTAACACCGGGGAGCTGTTTTTT.